The count of the clone carrying this T cell receptor beta chain is one. V shed 4 bases and J 1 base; nucleotides not matched to a gene: 10. This CDR3 comprises 19 residues. In germline, CDR1 is SGHRS, CDR2 YFSETQ. The data were taken from a study of CD8 T cells in Susac syndrome. With random hexamers, reverse transcription was performed on 0.5 to 1 ug of RNA. A single record per CDR3 protein comes from TCRdb applying MiXCR to the immunoSEQ multiplex PCR reads. The table lists about 130,000 distinct CDR3 sequences, about 92% of them singletons. TEMRA cells were FACS-enriched and CD8+ and CD4+ T cells negatively isolated.

The clonotype originates from a human donor with multiple sclerosis. V gene TRBV5-1 combines with J gene TRBJ2-1; 14 bases line up with TRBD2. Sequences were obtained from CD8+ T cells from PBMCs. CDR3 in amino acids: CASSRAGTSGRSSYNEQFF. Here the CDR3 DNA reads TGCGCCAGCAGCCGGGCTGGGACTAGCGGGAGATCGTCCTACAATGAGCAGTTCTTC. Combining the CDR3 with reference TRBV5-1 and TRBJ2-1 gives the whole variable domain KAGVTQTPRYLIKTRGQQVTLSCSPISGHRSVSWYQQTPGQGLQFLFEYFSETQRNKGNFPGRFSGRQFSNSRSEMNVSTLELGDSALYLCASSRAGTSGRSSYNEQFFGPGTRLTVL.